This T cell receptor (beta chain) was captured by sequencing in a study of blood T cell repertoires in COVID-19. V was shortened by 7 bases and J by 5 bases, with 17 bases between the two germline ends. The CDR3 totals 15 residues. Germline V gene sequence: CDR1 MNHEY, CDR2 SVGAGI. Using immunoSEQ multiplex PCR, the repertoire was profiled, and TCRdb retains in-frame clones only, with some absent. Here the sample spans about 240,000 clones, 75% to 90% being singletons. The origin of this receptor is a woman in her sixties with active or convalescent COVID-19. Sequenced sample: peripheral blood. The rearrangement uses TRBV6-5 and TRBJ1-4; D is ambiguous. The CDR3 reads CASKWQRNENEKLFF. DNA of the CDR3: TGTGCCAGCAAGTGGCAGCGTAACGAAAATGAAAAACTGTTTTTT.